The 17 T cell receptor beta chains below come from one sample, sequenced in a study of CD8 T cells in Susac syndrome. Reverse transcription of about 0.5 to 1 ug RNA was performed with random hexamers. A single record per CDR3 protein comes from TCRdb applying MiXCR to the immunoSEQ multiplex PCR reads. The sample consists of about 160,000 distinct CDR3 sequences, 80% to 95% of them appearing once. Sequenced material: CD4+ T cells from PBMCs. The receptors derive from a human donor in good health.

The CDR3 reads CASSLAYSDSGANVLTF. The CDR3 nucleotides read TGCGCCAGCAGCTTGGCCTACAGCGACTCTGGGGCCAACGTCCTGACTTTC. The chain links TRBV5-1 to TRBJ2-6; unclear D gene. The CDR3 length is 17 residues. The V end was cut by 0 bases, the J end by 0 bases, with 10 bases between. In germline, CDR1 is SGHRS, CDR2 YFSETQ.

This chain links TRBV7-8 with TRBJ1-4, with 10 bases fitting TRBD1. Germline lookup yields CDR1 SGHVS and CDR2 FQNEAQ. This CDR3 spans 15 amino acids. The ends lost 4 bases at V and 9 bases at J; junction bases unmatched: 8. CDR3 region: CASSWSRDRGQKLFF. DNA for the CDR3: TGTGCCAGCAGCTGGAGCCGGGACAGGGGACAAAAACTGTTTTTT.

The rearrangement uses TRBV9 and TRBJ2-5, with 7 bases lining up with TRBD1. From germline, CDR1 is SGDLS and CDR2 YYNGEE. Germline trimming cut 4 bases from V and 5 bases from J; bases unmatched to any gene: 5. The CDR3 consists of 13 residues. The CDR3, as DNA: TGTGCCAGCAGCATACAGGGGCAGGAGACCCAGTACTTC. This codes for CASSIQGQETQYF.

V and J are TRBV20-1 and TRBJ2-3; D ambiguous. Between the trimmed V and J ends, which lost 3 bases and 0 bases, there was a span of 7 bases. This CDR3 has 13 residues. The germline CDR1 and CDR2 sequences are DFQATT and SNEGSKA (reference sequence). CDR3 sequence: CSASTPSTDTQYF. The DNA for the CDR3 is TGCAGTGCTAGCACCCCTAGCACAGATACGCAGTATTTT.

A single count supports this clonotype. CDR3 sequence reads: CASSPDSSIYEQYF. The CDR3 DNA sequence: TGTGCCAGCAGCCCAGACAGTTCAATCTACGAGCAGTACTTC. This chain links TRBV5-4 with TRBJ2-7; D is possibly TRBD1 (5 bases). V shed 4 bases and J shed 3 bases, with 14 bases lying between them. This CDR3 has 14 amino acids. CDR1 is SGHNT and CDR2 is YYREEE in the germline V gene (reference sequence).

The J gene is TRBJ1-6, the V gene TRBV27; D unresolved. The CDR3 spans 12 residues. The V gene lost 2 bases and the J gene lost 7 bases, with 3 bases spanning the gap. The V gene's germline CDR1 is MNHEY and CDR2 SMNVEV (reference sequence). CDR3 in amino acids: CASSLRNSPLHF. The DNA for the CDR3 is TGTGCCAGCAGTTTAAGAAATTCACCCCTCCACTTT.

This clonotype was detected only once. The V gene is TRBV14, the J gene TRBJ2-2; no clear D. The CDR3 length is 11 residues. Germline loops: CDR1 SGHDN, CDR2 FVKESK. V lost 4 bases and J 9 bases, leaving 6 bases between the germline ends. In DNA form, the CDR3 reads TGTGCCAGCAGCCCTGGCCGGGAGCTGTTTTTT. It encodes CASSPGRELFF. Supplemented by reference TRBV14 and TRBJ2-2, the full variable domain reads EAGVTQFPSHSVIEKGQTVTLRCDPISGHDNLYWYRRVMGKEIKFLLHFVKESKQDESGMPNNRFLAERTGGTYSTLKVQPAELEDSGVYFCASSPGRELFFGEGSRLTVL.

This clonotype was seen a single time. This chain connects TRBV13 to TRBJ2-3; 7 nucleotides match TRBD2. This CDR3 region has 18 residues. Germline trimming cut 5 bases from V and 2 bases from J; bases unmatched to any gene: 16. Germline loops: CDR1 PRHDT, CDR2 FYEKMQ (reference sequence). The DNA for the CDR3 is TGTGCCAGCAGCCCTTACGGGGGGTCCACAACCCTCACAGATACGCAGTATTTT. It encodes CASSPYGGSTTLTDTQYF.

The gene calls are TRBV5-1 and TRBJ1-1; D perhaps matches TRBD1 (5 bases). This CDR3 region has 15 residues. Germline V gene lookup returns CDR1 SGHRS and CDR2 YFSETQ. Trimming stripped 0 bases from V and 4 bases from J, with 13 bases between. The CDR3, as DNA: TGCGCCAGCAGCTTGGAAAGGGGAGGTATCACTGAAGCTTTCTTT. This sequence encodes CASSLERGGITEAFF.

The CDR3 coding sequence is TGTGCCAGTAGTATGGAAAGCGGGGGGACGGAGACCCAGTACTTC. Translating it yields CASSMESGGTETQYF. V usage is TRBV19 and J usage is TRBJ2-5; 9 bases align to TRBD2. The CDR3 has 15 residues. Germline V gives CDR1 LNHDA, CDR2 SQIVND (reference sequence). The V segment lost 3 bases and the J segment 5 bases; nucleotides outside the gene matches: 7.

The J gene is TRBJ2-6, the V gene TRBV18; perhaps TRBD1 as D (6 bases). V was trimmed by 3 bases and J by 0 bases, leaving 15 bases between them. Germline assignment: CDR1 KGHSH and CDR2 LQKENI. There are 18 residues in the CDR3. CDR3 amino acids: CASSPLGTPGSGANVLTF. The CDR3 nucleotides are TGTGCCAGCTCACCCCTTGGGACACCCGGCTCTGGGGCCAACGTCCTGACTTTC.

The rearrangement joins TRBV13 to TRBJ1-3; TRBD1 might be the D (6 bases). From germline, CDR1 is PRHDT and CDR2 FYEKMQ (reference sequence). V lost 4 bases, J lost 0 bases, and 16 bases lay in between. CDR3 length: 17 amino acids. Here the CDR3 reads CASSSIRGGSSGNTIYF. CDR3 nucleotides: TGTGCCAGCAGCTCCATACGGGGGGGCAGCTCTGGAAACACCATATATTTT.

This chain uses TRBV3-1 with TRBJ2-2, with D hard to call. The V end was cut by 6 bases, the J end by 6 bases, with 11 bases between. The germline V gene has CDR1 LGHDT and CDR2 YNNKEL (reference sequence). The length of the CDR3 is 13 residues. This CDR3 reads CASRSLGAGELFF. CDR3 sequence (DNA): TGTGCCAGCAGGAGCCTTGGAGCCGGGGAGCTGTTTTTT.

The sample holds a few counts of this clonotype. DNA for the CDR3: TGTGCCAGTAGTTTGGGGGGTTTCACTGAAGCTTTCTTT. This gives the protein CASSLGGFTEAFF. The rearrangement links TRBV19 to TRBJ1-1; a weak D match, TRBD1 (5 bases). The CDR3 runs to 13 residues. Germline V lookup: CDR1 LNHDA, CDR2 SQIVND (reference sequence). V was pared by 5 bases and J by 4 bases, with 11 bases between. The complete variable domain, with remaining parts taken from reference TRBV19 and TRBJ1-1, reads DGGITQSPKYLFRKEGQNVTLSCEQNLNHDAMYWYRQDPGQGLRLIYYSQIVNDFQKGDIAEGYSVSREKKESFPLTVTSAQKNPTAFYLCASSLGGFTEAFFGQGTRLTVV.

The rearrangement uses TRBV5-4 and TRBJ2-2; weak D call: TRBD2 (6 bases). Trimming removed 2 bases from V and 3 bases from J, with 8 bases in between. The V gene's germline CDR1 is SGHNT and CDR2 YYREEE (reference sequence). There are 14 residues in the CDR3. The CDR3 nucleotides are TGTGCCAGCAGCTTTTCTAGCGACACCGGGGAGCTGTTTTTT. It yields the protein CASSFSSDTGELFF.

The rearrangement uses TRBV29-1 and TRBJ2-1, with D uncertain. This CDR3 has 13 residues. The germline CDR1 and CDR2 sequences are SQVTM and ANQGSEA. The ends were cut back, 3 bases at V and 0 bases at J, with 6 bases in the middle. Here the CDR3 DNA reads TGCAGCGTTGAGGCCCTCTCCTACAATGAGCAGTTCTTC. It specifies CSVEALSYNEQFF.

The rearrangement links TRBV4-2 to TRBJ2-1; tentatively, D is TRBD2 (6 bases). CDR1 is LGHNA and CDR2 is YNFKEQ in the germline V gene. The CDR3 extends over 11 amino acids. Trimming pared 4 bases from V and 12 bases from J, leaving 10 bases between. Here the CDR3 reads CASSRGVTQFF. The CDR3 bases are TGTGCCAGCAGCCGCGGGGTTACGCAGTTCTTC.